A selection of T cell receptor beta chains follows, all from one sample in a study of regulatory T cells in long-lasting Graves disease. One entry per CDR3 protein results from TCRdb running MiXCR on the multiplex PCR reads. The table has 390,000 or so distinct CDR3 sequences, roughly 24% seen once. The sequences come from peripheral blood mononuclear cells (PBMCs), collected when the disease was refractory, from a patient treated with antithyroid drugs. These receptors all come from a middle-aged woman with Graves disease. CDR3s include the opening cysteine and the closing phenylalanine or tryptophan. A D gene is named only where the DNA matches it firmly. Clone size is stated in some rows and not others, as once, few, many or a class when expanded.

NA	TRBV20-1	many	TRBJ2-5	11	CSAPLRETQYF	TGCAGTGCCCCACTCCGGGAGACCCAGTACTTC
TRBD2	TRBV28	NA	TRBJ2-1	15	CASSFLLEAGDEQFF	TGTGCCAGCAGTTTCCTCCTAGAGGCGGGAGATGAGCAGTTCTTC
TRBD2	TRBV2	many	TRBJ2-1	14	CASSQGGLEDEQFF	TGTGCCAGCAGCCAAGGAGGACTAGAGGATGAGCAGTTCTTC
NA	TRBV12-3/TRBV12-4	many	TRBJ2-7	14	CASRFGWNSYEQYF	TGTGCCAGCAGGTTCGGTTGGAACTCCTACGAGCAGTACTTC
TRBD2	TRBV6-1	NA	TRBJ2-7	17	CASSARTSAGSSYEQYF	TGTGCCAGCAGCGCCAGGACTAGCGCCGGTAGCTCCTACGAGCAGTACTTC
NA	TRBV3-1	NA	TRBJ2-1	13	CASRRGHGGEQFF	TGTGCCAGCAGACGGGGTCATGGAGGTGAGCAGTTCTTC
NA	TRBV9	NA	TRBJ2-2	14	CASSVVPGFGELFF	TGTGCCAGCAGCGTAGTTCCCGGGTTCGGGGAGCTGTTTTTT
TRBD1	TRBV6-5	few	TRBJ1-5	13	CASSYIRGQPQHF	TGTGCCAGCAGTTATATCAGGGGGCAGCCCCAGCATTTT
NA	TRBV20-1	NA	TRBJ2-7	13	CSARAKAEYEQYF	TGCAGTGCTAGGGCTAAAGCGGAGTACGAGCAGTACTTC
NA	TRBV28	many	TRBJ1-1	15	CASSIPTGVNTEAFF	TGTGCCAGCAGTATCCCCACAGGAGTGAACACTGAAGCTTTCTTT
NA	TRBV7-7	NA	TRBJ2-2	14	CASSLLGRTGELFF	TGTGCTAGCAGCTTACTGGGCCGAACCGGGGAGCTGTTTTTT
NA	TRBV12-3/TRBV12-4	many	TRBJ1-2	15	CASSETALTNYGYTF	TGTGCCAGCAGTGAAACAGCGTTAACTAACTATGGCTACACCTTC
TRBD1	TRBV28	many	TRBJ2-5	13	CASSIGTGGCQYF	TGTGCCAGCAGTATCGGGACAGGGGGCTGTCAGTACTTC
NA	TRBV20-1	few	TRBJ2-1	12	CSARELYNEQFF	TGCAGTGCTAGAGAACTGTACAATGAGCAGTTCTTC
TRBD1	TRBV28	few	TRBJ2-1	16	CASSLPGTASYNEQFF	TGTGCCAGCAGTCTACCCGGGACAGCTTCCTACAATGAGCAGTTCTTC
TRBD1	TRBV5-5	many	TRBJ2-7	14	CASSLRDRAYEQYF	TGTGCCAGCAGCCTACGGGACAGGGCCTACGAGCAGTACTTC
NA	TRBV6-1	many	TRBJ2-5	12	CASSTDRETQYF	TGTGCCAGCAGTACAGACCGAGAGACCCAGTACTTC